The 24 T cell receptor beta chains given below trace back to one sample, sequenced in a study of cytomegalovirus exposure and HLA in healthy donors. 60 Vbeta and 13 Jbeta primers were used in PCR. Only in-frame clones appear in the TCRdb table, and some are missing; sequencing was by immunoSEQ multiplex PCR. The profile shows about 110,000 clones, roughly 84% of them singletons. Material: PBMCs. All receptors come from a young man in good health and CMV-seropositive.

This clone has only one observation. The genes are TRBV19 and TRBJ1-6; D is possibly TRBD1 (5 bases). The germline CDR1 and CDR2 sequences are LNHDA and SQIVND (reference sequence). The CDR3 totals 15 residues. V was cut by 5 bases and J by 7 bases, with 15 bases left in between. The CDR3 coding sequence is TGTGCCAGTAGTCTACGACAGCTACCAAATTCACCCCTCCACTTT. Residues: CASSLRQLPNSPLHF.

V and J are TRBV6-4 and TRBJ2-3; TRBD2 matches at 8 bases. The germline CDR1 and CDR2 sequences are MRHNA and SNTAGT. J was trimmed by 5 bases and V by 6 bases; bases with no gene match: 13. The CDR3 totals 16 residues. The CDR3 is CASSAARAGDIDTQYF. DNA of the CDR3: TGTGCCAGCAGCGCCGCCCGAGCGGGGGATATAGATACGCAGTATTTT.

The chain couples TRBV5-1 to TRBJ1-1, with TRBD1 matching 8 bases. The CDR3 is 15 amino acids. J lost 4 bases, V lost 7 bases, and 12 bases had no gene match. The germline V gene has CDR1 SGHRS and CDR2 YFSETQ. CDR3: CASRPGGIGGTEAFF. The CDR3 DNA follows: TGCGCCAGCCGGCCAGGGGGCATTGGGGGCACTGAAGCTTTCTTT.

This clone was counted a single time. The chain couples TRBV2 to TRBJ2-3; 10 bases line up with TRBD2. CDR1 and CDR2 from the germline V gene are SNHLY and FYNNEI. V lost 10 bases to trimming and J lost 3 bases; unmatched junction nucleotides: 7. There are 14 residues in the CDR3. CDR3 nucleotides: TGTGCCACCGAAAGCGGGGGGGGTACAGATACGCAGTATTTT. Protein product: CATESGGGTDTQYF.

The chain is built from TRBV9 and TRBJ1-2; D might be TRBD1 (6 bases). The CDR3 covers 13 residues. Looked up from germline, CDR1 is SGDLS and CDR2 is YYNGEE. Trimming pared 3 bases from V and 7 bases from J, leaving 13 bases between. The DNA of the CDR3 is TGTGCCAGCAGCGCCAACAGGGATTTTGGCTACACCTTC. Translated: CASSANRDFGYTF.

The chain uses TRBV18 and TRBJ2-7; unclear D gene. The CDR3 consists of 14 residues. V lost 3 bases, J lost 3 bases, and 12 bases lay in between. Looked up from germline, CDR1 is KGHSH and CDR2 is LQKENI. CDR3 residues: CASSPSLSDYEQYF. Here the CDR3 DNA reads TGTGCCAGCTCACCGTCGCTATCCGACTACGAGCAGTACTTC.

This chain connects TRBV11-3 to TRBJ2-1; D gene uncertain. In germline, CDR1 is SGHNT, CDR2 YENEEA. V gave up 1 base and J gave up 4 bases, with 5 bases separating them. The CDR3 contains 13 residues. The CDR3 coding sequence is TGTGCCAGCAGCTTAGGTAAATACAATGAGCAGTTCTTC. It codes for CASSLGKYNEQFF.

The gene calls are TRBV6-5 and TRBJ1-5; perhaps TRBD1 as D (5 bases). The length of the CDR3 is 13 residues. Germline V gives CDR1 MNHEY, CDR2 SVGAGI. Trimming removed 8 bases at V and 6 bases at J, with 14 bases between. CDR3 sequence reads: CASRRGKGQPQHF. The DNA of the CDR3 is TGTGCCAGCCGTAGGGGAAAGGGTCAGCCCCAGCATTTT.

This chain uses TRBV6-5 with TRBJ2-7; 7 bases are shared with TRBD1. CDR1 is MNHEY, CDR2 SVGAGI, per germline. The trim removed 0 bases at V and 2 bases at J, leaving 4 bases unmatched. The CDR3 is 15 amino acids. The CDR3, as DNA: TGTGCCAGCAGTTACTCGAGGGACAGTACCTACGAGCAGTACTTC. This encodes CASSYSRDSTYEQYF.

The CDR3: CRGANSYEQYF. In nucleotides, the CDR3 is TGCAGGGGGGCTAACTCCTACGAGCAGTACTTC. This chain links TRBV20-1 with TRBJ2-7; D might be TRBD1 (6 bases). The CDR3 loop spans 11 amino acids. Germline V gives CDR1 DFQATT, CDR2 SNEGSKA (reference sequence).

The chain is built from TRBV7-2 and TRBJ1-5; D unresolved. V lost 2 bases and J lost 2, with 10 bases in between. This CDR3 has 15 residues. The V gene's germline CDR1 is SGHTA and CDR2 FQGNSA. CDR3 bases: TGTGCCAGCAGCTTAAGTCGGAGGGGCAATCAGCCCCAGCATTTT. It translates to CASSLSRRGNQPQHF.

This rearrangement joins TRBV7-9 to TRBJ2-2, with 7 positions matching TRBD1. The CDR3 totals 16 residues. The germline V gene has CDR1 SEHNR and CDR2 FQNEAQ (reference sequence). Trimming took 5 bases from V and 4 from J; bases not matched to a gene: 10. The chain's CDR3 is CASSPTTGAATGELFF. CDR3 DNA: TGTGCCAGCAGCCCGACCACAGGGGCGGCCACCGGGGAGCTGTTTTTT.

The V call is TRBV30, the J call TRBJ1-1; TRBD1 is a possible D gene (5 bases). The CDR3 is 15 residues long. Germline assignment: CDR1 GTSNPN and CDR2 SVGIG (reference sequence). The V end lost 1 base, the J end lost 0 bases, and 12 bases lay between the germline ends. The CDR3 sequence is CAWSEGRTLNTEAFF. In DNA, the CDR3 is TGTGCCTGGAGTGAGGGGCGAACTTTGAACACTGAAGCTTTCTTT.

V and J are TRBV5-1 and TRBJ1-5, with 7 bases identical to TRBD1. CDR3 size: 15 residues. CDR1 is SGHRS and CDR2 is YFSETQ in the germline V gene. The J segment lost 0 bases and the V segment lost 4 bases, leaving 4 bases of the junction unmatched. CDR3 nucleotides: TGCGCCAGCAGCCTTGGACAGGATAGCAATCAGCCCCAGCATTTT. It translates to CASSLGQDSNQPQHF.

The rearrangement links TRBV19 to TRBJ1-6, with TRBD1 matching over 9 bases. The ends lost 10 bases at V and 5 bases at J; junction bases unmatched: 6. The CDR3 is 14 residues long. In germline, CDR1 is LNHDA, CDR2 SQIVND (reference sequence). In DNA form, the CDR3 reads TGTGCCACCAGGGACAGGGACGATAATTCACCCCTCCACTTT. Its translation is CATRDRDDNSPLHF. Supplemented by reference TRBV19 and TRBJ1-6, the full variable domain reads DGGITQSPKYLFRKEGQNVTLSCEQNLNHDAMYWYRQDPGQGLRLIYYSQIVNDFQKGDIAEGYSVSREKKESFPLTVTSAQKNPTAFYLCATRDRDDNSPLHFGNGTRLTVT.

This chain connects TRBV6-1 to TRBJ1-2, with D possibly matching TRBD1 (5 bases). The CDR3 runs to 14 residues. Trimming pared 0 bases from V and 4 bases from J, leaving 9 bases between. Germline V gene sequence: CDR1 MNHNS, CDR2 SASEGT. The CDR3 bases are TGTGCCAGCAGTGAAGCGTTCCAGGGCTATGGCTACACCTTC. Protein: CASSEAFQGYGYTF.

The chain has TRBV19 and TRBJ1-5; the match to TRBD1 covers 7 bases. The germline V gene encodes CDR1 LNHDA and CDR2 SQIVND (reference sequence). With V trimmed by 7 bases and J by 1 base, 4 bases remained unmatched. CDR3 length equals 14 residues. CDR3 region: CASTPGQSNQPQHF. The DNA for the CDR3 is TGTGCCAGTACCCCGGGACAGAGCAATCAGCCCCAGCATTTT. The full variable domain, with the rest looked up from reference TRBV19 and TRBJ1-5, is DGGITQSPKYLFRKEGQNVTLSCEQNLNHDAMYWYRQDPGQGLRLIYYSQIVNDFQKGDIAEGYSVSREKKESFPLTVTSAQKNPTAFYLCASTPGQSNQPQHFGDGTRLSIL.

The CDR3 nucleotides read TGTGCCAGCAGCTTCCACAGGGGGACCACTGAAGCTTTCTTT. This encodes CASSFHRGTTEAFF. This rearrangement joins TRBV13 to TRBJ1-1, with 8 bases that match TRBD1. Germline V gene lookup returns CDR1 PRHDT and CDR2 FYEKMQ (reference sequence). The CDR3 spans 14 residues. V dropped 3 bases and J dropped 4; count of bases not matched to a gene: 4.

The CDR3 nucleotides read TGTGCCAGCAGATCCCGGACTAGCGGGGGGGCGAAGTCCTACAATGAGCAGTTCTTC. This gives the protein CASRSRTSGGAKSYNEQFF. The rearrangement uses TRBV28 and TRBJ2-1; the match to TRBD2 covers 15 bases. There are 19 residues in the CDR3. Germline V lookup: CDR1 MDHEN, CDR2 SYDVKM. V dropped 6 bases and J dropped 1; count of bases not matched to a gene: 10.

This clone was observed a few times. The J gene is TRBJ2-1, the V gene TRBV10-3; TRBD2 aligns across 13 bases. This CDR3 spans 15 amino acids. CDR1 and CDR2 (germline): ENHRY, SYGVKD. V lost 3 bases, J lost 5 bases, and 1 base stayed unmatched. DNA of the CDR3: TGTGCCATCAGTGAAGGGACTAGCGGGGACAATGAGCAGTTCTTC. Translated, it gives CAISEGTSGDNEQFF.

The gene calls are TRBV29-1 and TRBJ1-1, with D perhaps matching TRBD1 (6 bases). This CDR3 spans 15 amino acids. Germline V lookup: CDR1 SQVTM, CDR2 ANQGSEA. V was trimmed by 4 bases and J by 0 bases, leaving 15 bases between them. The CDR3 loop is CSVGRQAFLNTEAFF. CDR3 DNA: TGCAGCGTTGGACGACAGGCCTTCTTGAACACTGAAGCTTTCTTT. The full variable domain, completed using reference TRBV29-1 and TRBJ1-1, is SAVISQKPSRDICQRGTSLTIQCQVDSQVTMMFWYRQQPGQSLTLIATANQGSEATYESGFVIDKFPISRPNLTFSTLTVSNMSPEDSSIYLCSVGRQAFLNTEAFFGQGTRLTVV.

The V gene is TRBV11-2, the J gene TRBJ2-7; D perhaps matches TRBD2 (6 bases). V was pared by 5 bases and J by 0 bases, with 14 bases between. The CDR3 runs to 15 residues. The germline CDR1 and CDR2 sequences are SGHAT and FQNNGV. The CDR3 DNA is TGTGCCAGCAGCCTGAGGGACGGGAGCTCCTACGAGCAGTACTTC. This codes for CASSLRDGSSYEQYF.

The chain recombines TRBV10-2 with TRBJ2-5, with TRBD1 as a possible D gene (6 bases). Trimming removed 3 bases at V and 5 bases at J, with 13 bases between. Germline V gene lookup returns CDR1 WSHSY and CDR2 SAAADI. This CDR3 has 14 amino acids. The CDR3 is CASSDSGAGETQYF. The CDR3 DNA reads TGCGCCAGCAGTGATTCAGGGGCCGGGGAGACCCAGTACTTC.

This chain joins TRBV5-3 and TRBJ2-5; TRBD1 aligns across 7 bases. The DNA end is more similar to TRBJ2-7, so the J call may be wrong. TRBV5-3 is classed as an ORF, of uncertain function. CDR3 size: 15 residues. The CDR3 DNA reads TGTGCCAGAAAAACACGGGACAGAGACTCCTACGAGCAGTACTTC. Translating gives CARKTRDRDSYEQYF.